This T cell receptor beta chain derives from a study of regulatory T cells in long-lasting Graves disease. Study as a whole: Persistence in Graves' disease required over 5 years of antithyroid drugs plus positive TSH receptor antibodies.

Through Arm-PCR of CDR3 regions and iRepertoire HTBI primers, TCR beta libraries were built. From the multiplex PCR reads, TCRdb called clonotypes with MiXCR, one entry per CDR3 protein. The table shows roughly 490,000 distinct CDR3 sequences, with 22% occurring only once. Time point described: persistent/refractory GD, antithyroid drugs over 5 years with positive TRAb. TCR sequences were obtained from RNA taken from PBMCs. Staff drew approximately 10 milliliters of peripheral blood into EDTA tubes. This clonotype was counted only a few times. The CDR3 covers 14 residues. Germline values: CDR1 LGHNT, CDR2 FRNRAP. V lost 10 bases to trimming and J lost 4 bases, with 18 bases between them.

The sequence was obtained from a female donor with Graves disease. The chain recombines TRBV12-5 with TRBJ2-3; a weak D match, TRBD1 (6 bases). This material consisted of peripheral blood mononuclear cells (PBMCs), taken when the disease was refractory, from a patient treated with antithyroid drugs. This chain's CDR3 is CATSRGNVADTQYF. The DNA for the CDR3 is TGTGCTACCAGCAGGGGCAACGTTGCAGATACGCAGTATTTT.